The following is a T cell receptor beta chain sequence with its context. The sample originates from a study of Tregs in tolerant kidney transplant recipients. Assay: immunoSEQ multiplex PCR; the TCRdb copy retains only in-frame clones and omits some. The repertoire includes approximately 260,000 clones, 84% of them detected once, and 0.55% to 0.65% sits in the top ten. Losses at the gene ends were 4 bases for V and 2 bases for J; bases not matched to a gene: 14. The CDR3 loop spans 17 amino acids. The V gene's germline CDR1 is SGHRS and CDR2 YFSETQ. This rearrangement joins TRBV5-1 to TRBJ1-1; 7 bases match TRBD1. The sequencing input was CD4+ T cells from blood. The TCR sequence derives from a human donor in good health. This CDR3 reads CASSGSTGTISNTEAFF. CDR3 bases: TGCGCCAGCAGCGGATCGACAGGGACAATCTCAAACACTGAAGCTTTCTTT. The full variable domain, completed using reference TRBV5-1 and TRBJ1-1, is KAGVTQTPRYLIKTRGQQVTLSCSPISGHRSVSWYQQTPGQGLQFLFEYFSETQRNKGNFPGRFSGRQFSNSRSEMNVSTLELGDSALYLCASSGSTGTISNTEAFFGQGTRLTVV.